A single sample is the source of the 19 T cell receptor gamma chains below, sequenced in a study of γδ T cells in repeated Plasmodium falciparum infection. TCRdb re-called the multiplex PCR reads via CATT. The sample has approximately 30,000 gamma-chain clones, almost 1.5% seen once. Vgamma9/Vdelta2+ and Vdelta2-negative gammadelta T cells were flow-sorted from PBMC for bulk sequencing. The material sequenced was gamma-delta T cells from blood. All receptors come from a pool of human donors (malaria-infected and uninfected, not separated).

As concerns this clone: TCRdb lists the protein of a much larger clone for this DNA, which differs at residue 10, so this is likely a read error; the protein given here is translated from the DNA itself. This sequence joins TRGV4 and TRGJ1 or TRGJ2. TCRdb offers no J gene call, so here the DNA was matched to germline to obtain one. Germline CDR1 and CDR2: EGSTGY and YDSYTSSV. The CDR3 runs to 13 residues. The CDR3 nucleotides read TGTGCCACCTGGGATGGGGGTGGTTATGAGAAACTCTTT. This gives the protein CATWDGGGYEKLF.

This clone was observed a handful of times. TCRdb's listed protein matches a much larger clone and diverges from this DNA's translation at residue 7, likely through a read error; the protein shown comes from the DNA. This chain joins TRGV9 and TRGJ1 or TRGJ2. No J gene is reported in TCRdb; it was inferred here by comparing the DNA with germline. Germline lookup yields CDR1 GITISATS and CDR2 ISYDGTV (reference sequence). Trimming at V came to 3 bases and at J to 10 bases, leaving 6 bases not matched to a gene. The CDR3 loop spans 11 amino acids. The CDR3 protein is CALWEQKKKLF. The DNA of the CDR3 is TGTGCCTTGTGGGAGCAAAAGAAGAAACTCTTT.

In this sample, this clone is medium-sized. The sample holds other DNA sequences that translate to the same CDR3. This chain joins TRGV9 and TRGJP. Germline values: CDR1 GITISATS, CDR2 ISYDGTV (reference sequence). J gave up 4 bases and V 1 base, and 4 bases lay outside the gene matches. The CDR3 runs 17 residues. The CDR3 is CALWEVRQELGKKIKVF. The CDR3 DNA is TGTGCCTTGTGGGAGGTACGACAAGAGTTGGGCAAAAAAATCAAGGTATTT.

This clone has at least ten counts. A read error is likely here: a far larger clone is one base away. V usage is TRGV3 and J usage is TRGJ1 or TRGJ2. CDR1 is VTNTFY, CDR2 YDVSTARD, per germline (reference sequence). CDR3 size: 16 residues. V gave up 0 bases and J gave up 2 bases; unmatched junction bases: 10. CDR3 sequence (DNA): TGTGCCACCTGGGACAGGCCGGGCCCATATTATTATAAGAAACTCTTT. Its translation is CATWDRPGPYYYKKLF.

This clone was counted a few times. TCRdb's listed protein matches a much larger clone and diverges from this DNA's translation at residue 9, likely through a read error; the protein shown comes from the DNA. The J gene has no call, while the V gene is TRGV9. Germline CDR1 GITISATS, CDR2 ISYDGTV (reference sequence). The CDR3 is made up of 11 amino acids. DNA for the CDR3: TGTGCCTTGTGGATCCATCATAAGGAACTCTTT. Translated: CALWIHHKELF.

This clone was observed many times. V gene TRGV2 combines with J gene TRGJ1 or TRGJ2. The V and J ends lost 3 bases and 2 bases, in that order; junction bases with no gene match: 7. In germline, CDR1 is EGSNGY, CDR2 YDSYNSKV. The CDR3 covers 14 residues. The CDR3: CATWDRQDYYKKLF. CDR3 DNA: TGTGCCACCTGGGACCGACAAGATTATTATAAGAAACTCTTT.

This clone came up many times. TCRdb's listed protein matches a much larger clone and diverges from this DNA's translation at residue 15, likely through a read error; the protein shown comes from the DNA. The V gene corresponds to TRGV9; no J gene was called. The CDR3 loop spans 17 amino acids. Per the germline V gene, CDR1 is GITISATS and CDR2 is ISYDGTV (reference sequence). DNA of the CDR3: TGTGCCTTGTGGGAGGGGACCCAAGAGTTGGGCAAAAAAATCAGGGTATTT. It specifies CALWEGTQELGKKIRVF.

This clone was seen a handful of times. For this DNA, TCRdb reports the protein of a much larger clone, which diverges at residue 5, most likely from a read error; the protein presented here is translated directly from the DNA. The gene calls are TRGV9 and TRGJ1 or TRGJ2. The J gene, left out of TCRdb, was set here by checking the DNA against germline. Germline values: CDR1 GITISATS, CDR2 ISYDGTV (reference sequence). The CDR3 has 13 amino acids. The CDR3 spells CALWVVQGRKKLF. CDR3 bases: TGTGCCTTGTGGGTGGTGCAAGGGCGAAAGAAACTCTTT.

With regard to this clone: This likely came from a read error, as a far larger clone is one base away. Other DNA sequences of this sample code for an identical CDR3. The J gene is uncalled and the V gene is TRGV9. Germline-derived CDR1 and CDR2 are GITISATS and ISYDGTV (reference sequence). This CDR3 has 17 residues. Here the CDR3 reads CALWEERLELGKKIKVF. In DNA, the CDR3 is TGTGCCTTGTGGGAGGAACGTCTGGAGTTGGGCAAAAAAATCAAGGTATTC.

Ten or more counts support this clone. TCRdb lists the protein of a much larger clone for this DNA, which differs at residue 2, so this is likely a read error; the protein given here is translated from the DNA itself. The J gene is TRGJ1 or TRGJ2, the V gene TRGV3. TCRdb is silent on the J gene; assignment here came from matching the DNA to germline. The CDR3 is 14 amino acids. The germline V gene encodes CDR1 VTNTFY and CDR2 YDVSTARD (reference sequence). This CDR3 is CTTWDSPGGYKKLF. The CDR3 region has the DNA TGTACCACCTGGGACAGTCCGGGGGGTTATAAGAAACTCTTT.

The table lists this clone with many counts. A far larger clone is only one base removed, so a read error is likely. Other nucleotide sequences from this sample produce the same CDR3. CDR3 DNA sequence: TGTGCCTTGTGGGAGTTCCATTATTATAAGAAGCTCTTT. It is translated as CALWEFHYYKKLF. V is TRGV9 and J is TRGJ1 or TRGJ2. The germline CDR1 and CDR2 sequences are GITISATS and ISYDGTV (reference sequence). The CDR3 consists of 13 residues.

This clone was observed many times. This sequence is one base from a far larger clone and is likely a read error. This rearrangement joins TRGV3 to TRGJ1 or TRGJ2. The CDR3 length is 12 residues. Germline V lookup: CDR1 VTNTFY, CDR2 YDVSTARD (reference sequence). In DNA, the CDR3 is TGCGCCACCTGGGACAGGCCCAATGAGAAACTCTTT. It is translated as CATWDRPNEKLF.

The table lists this clone with a few counts. The protein that TCRdb holds for this DNA derives from a much larger clone and differs from the translated DNA at residue 9, which likely indicates a read error; the protein shown here is translated from the DNA. The chain uses TRGV3 and TRGJP2. TCRdb does not report a J gene; here it was assigned by matching the DNA to germline references. CDR3 length: 13 amino acids. CDR1 and CDR2 from the germline V gene are VTNTFY and YDVSTARD (reference sequence). As DNA, the CDR3 is TGTGCCACCTGGGACCTGATTGATAGGATCAAGACGTTT. Protein: CATWDLIDRIKTF.

This clone was seen many times. The junction differs from germline at one of its ends, possibly a read error. The chain is built from TRGV8 and TRGJ1 or TRGJ2. TCRdb records no J gene; here it was assigned by comparing the DNA to germline. The CDR3 loop spans 13 amino acids. The V gene's germline CDR1 is VENAVY and CDR2 YDSYNSRV. The CDR3 DNA reads TGTGCCACCTGGGATAGCCTTTATAATAAGAAACTCTTT. Amino acid sequence: CATWDSLYNKKLF.

The sample holds many counts of this clone. The rearrangement joins TRGV4 to TRGJ1 or TRGJ2. After removal of 4 bases from V and 9 bases from J, the junction contained 3 bases not matched to a gene. CDR3 size: 10 residues. Germline CDR1 EGSTGY, CDR2 YDSYTSSV. CDR3 nucleotide sequence: TGTGCCACCTGGGACCCTAAGAAACTCTTT. It encodes CATWDPKKLF.

This clone has at least ten counts. The chain couples TRGV5 to TRGJ1 or TRGJ2. Germline V gene lookup returns CDR1 VINAFY and CDR2 YDVSNSKD. V lost 2 bases, J lost 6 bases, and 1 base stayed unmatched. The length of the CDR3 is 11 residues. The chain's CDR3 is CATWDTYKKLF. DNA for the CDR3: TGTGCCACCTGGGACACTTATAAGAAACTCTTT.

This clone appeared many times. A single base is all that separates this from a far larger clone, so a read error is likely. Other nucleotide sequences in the sample specify the same CDR3. J gene calling gave no result, while the V gene is TRGV9. Germline assignment: CDR1 GITISATS and CDR2 ISYDGTV (reference sequence). The CDR3 totals 17 residues. The CDR3 protein is CALWEVPSELGKKIKVF. The CDR3 nucleotides read TGTGCCTTGTGGGAGGTGCCCTCGGAGTTGGGCAAAAAAATCAAAGTATTT.

This clone came up many times. The TCRdb record carries a much larger clone's protein, which differs from this DNA's translation at residue 9; a read error is the likely cause, and the protein listed here is the DNA translation. J is TRGJ1 or TRGJ2 and V is TRGV9. No J segment appears in TCRdb, so it was assigned here by matching the sequence to germline. The germline CDR1 and CDR2 sequences are GITISATS and ISYDGTV (reference sequence). The J segment lost 0 bases and the V segment lost 0 bases, leaving 17 bases of the junction unmatched. The CDR3 is 19 amino acids. CDR3 sequence: CALWEVHAHYLQNYYKKLF. The CDR3 DNA sequence: TGTGCCTTGTGGGAGGTGCACGCCCACTACTTGCAGAATTATTATAAGAAACTCTTT.

No V gene was called here, but the J gene is TRGJ1 or TRGJ2. The CDR3 covers 15 residues. CDR3 region: CAEWEGPKLKYKKLF. The CDR3 DNA follows: TGTGCGGAATGGGAAGGGCCGAAGCTAAAATATAAGAAACTCTTT.